These 23 T cell receptor beta chains share one sample of origin, sequenced in a study of T cell repertoires in ileal Crohn's disease. Time point reported: neoterminal ileum biopsy at postoperative endoscopy, about 6 months after surgery. Assay: immunoSEQ multiplex PCR; the TCRdb copy retains only in-frame clones and omits some. The sample consists of some 5,400 clones, around 69% of them appearing once. Sequencing was carried out using ileal tissue. These receptor sequences come from an adult with Crohn's disease.

This clone is deemed medium-sized (0.01 to 0.1%). This CDR3 is CASSFHGRTNEKLFF. The CDR3 nucleotides are TGTGCCAGCAGCTTCCATGGGAGGACTAATGAAAAACTGTTTTTT. J is TRBJ1-4 and V is TRBV9, with unresolved D. V was cut by 4 bases and J by 2 bases, with 12 bases left in between. The CDR3 has 15 residues. Germline V CDR1 and CDR2: SGDLS, YYNGEE. Full variable domain (outside the CDR3, taken from reference TRBV9 and TRBJ1-4): DSGVTQTPKHLITATGQRVTLRCSPRSGDLSVYWYQQSLDQGLQFLIQYYNGEERAKGNILERFSAQQFPDLHSELNLSSLELGDSALYFCASSFHGRTNEKLFFGSGTQLSVL.

The rearrangement uses TRBV19 and TRBJ1-5; 9 bases align to TRBD1. V was clipped by 3 bases and J by 6 bases; unmatched bases: 6. CDR3 size: 15 residues. The germline gives CDR1 LNHDA, CDR2 SQIVND (reference sequence). DNA for the CDR3: TGTGCCAGTAGTATCCCGGACAGGGGTGCTCAGCCCCAGCATTTT. This encodes CASSIPDRGAQPQHF.

V usage is TRBV7-9 and J usage is TRBJ1-1; 7 bases are shared with TRBD1. Germline CDR1 is SEHNR and CDR2 is FQNEAQ (reference sequence). The CDR3 is made up of 15 amino acids. V shed 1 base and J 4 bases; nucleotides not matched to a gene: 6. The CDR3 reads CASSLERTGGTEAFF. CDR3 nucleotides: TGTGCCAGCAGCTTAGAACGGACAGGCGGCACTGAAGCTTTCTTT.

This clone is classed as medium-sized. The chain couples TRBV27 to TRBJ2-7; D perhaps matches TRBD1 (5 bases). Germline CDR1 reads MNHEY; CDR2 reads SMNVEV (reference sequence). The CDR3 runs to 17 residues. V shed 5 bases and J shed 5 bases, with 25 bases lying between them. CDR3 DNA: TGTGCCAGCAGTCAAAAGGGCCAGTCCTACCTGGGGCACGAGCAGTACTTC. Its translation: CASSQKGQSYLGHEQYF.

This rearrangement joins TRBV19 to TRBJ2-2; TRBD2 is a possible D gene (6 bases). The V end lost 3 bases, the J end lost 5 bases, and 13 bases lay between the germline ends. CDR3 length: 15 amino acids. Germline V lookup: CDR1 LNHDA, CDR2 SQIVND (reference sequence). CDR3 in amino acids: CASSMGGIRTGELFF. The CDR3 DNA follows: TGTGCCAGTAGTATGGGCGGGATTAGGACCGGGGAGCTGTTTTTT.

The chain carries TRBV5-4 and TRBJ2-5, with 14 bases matching TRBD2. V lost 4 bases to trimming and J lost 3 bases; unmatched junction nucleotides: 5. CDR1 SGHNT and CDR2 YYREEE come from the germline V gene (reference sequence). CDR3 size: 16 residues. The CDR3: CASSPGTSGGEETQYF. The CDR3 nucleotides read TGTGCCAGCAGCCCAGGGACTAGCGGGGGAGAAGAGACCCAGTACTTC.

This clone was counted a few times. The V and J genes are TRBV10-3 and TRBJ2-7; TRBD1 might be the D (5 bases). The CDR3 is made up of 15 amino acids. Germline V gives CDR1 ENHRY, CDR2 SYGVKD. V was shortened by 3 bases and J by 3 bases, with 15 bases between the two germline ends. CDR3 nucleotide sequence: TGTGCCATCAGTGAAGGGGCAGCCTTAGACTACGAGCAGTACTTC. Translation: CAISEGAALDYEQYF.

This sequence joins TRBV15 and TRBJ2-3; 8 nucleotides match TRBD2. The V gene end was trimmed by 5 bases and the J gene end by 4 bases; junction bases not matched to a gene: 2. CDR1 and CDR2 from the germline V gene are LNHNV and YYDKDF (reference sequence). CDR3 length: 13 residues. In nucleotides, the CDR3 is TGTGCCACCAGCTGGGGACTAGCAGATACGCAGTATTTT. The encoded protein is CATSWGLADTQYF.

The chain joins TRBV19 to TRBJ1-1, with D possibly being TRBD1 (5 bases). V lost 5 bases, J lost 5 bases, and 15 bases lay in between. CDR3 length equals 14 residues. Germline V gene lookup returns CDR1 LNHDA and CDR2 SQIVND (reference sequence). CDR3 region: CASSWGGRGTEAFF. The DNA of the CDR3 is TGTGCCAGTAGTTGGGGGGGAAGGGGAACTGAAGCTTTCTTT. Full variable domain (missing parts from reference TRBV19 and TRBJ1-1): DGGITQSPKYLFRKEGQNVTLSCEQNLNHDAMYWYRQDPGQGLRLIYYSQIVNDFQKGDIAEGYSVSREKKESFPLTVTSAQKNPTAFYLCASSWGGRGTEAFFGQGTRLTVV.

This sequence joins TRBV6-1 and TRBJ2-1; a possible D gene is TRBD1 (6 bases). Germline-derived CDR1 and CDR2 are MNHNS and SASEGT. The CDR3 is made up of 12 amino acids. V was cut by 5 bases and J by 10 bases, with 12 bases left in between. The CDR3 is CASSLGGREQFF. The CDR3 region has the DNA TGTGCCAGCAGTCTAGGGGGTCGGGAGCAGTTCTTC.

The rearrangement uses TRBV9 and TRBJ1-1; TRBD1 is a possible D gene (6 bases). This CDR3 has 14 amino acids. Germline CDR1 is SGDLS and CDR2 is YYNGEE. V gave up 0 bases and J gave up 4 bases, with 10 bases separating them. CDR3 bases: TGTGCCAGCAGCGTAGGAGGGACACTCACTGAAGCTTTCTTT. It is translated as CASSVGGTLTEAFF.

CDR3 nucleotides: TGTGCCAGCAGCCCCAACGCGGGCGGCTATGGCTACACCTTC. Translation: CASSPNAGGYGYTF. This rearrangement joins TRBV7-2 to TRBJ1-2; D remains ambiguous. This CDR3 has 14 residues. The V end was cut by 5 bases, the J end by 4 bases, with 14 bases between. The germline V gene encodes CDR1 SGHTA and CDR2 FQGNSA.

This clone appeared a few times. The J gene is TRBJ2-3, the V gene TRBV29-1; D is undetermined. Trimming took off 2 bases at V and 5 bases at J, with 8 bases between the two ends. The CDR3 is 12 residues long. The germline gives CDR1 SQVTM, CDR2 ANQGSEA. CDR3 protein: CSVERGGDTQYF. The CDR3 coding sequence is TGCAGCGTTGAAAGAGGTGGAGATACGCAGTATTTT.

V gene TRBV6-4 combines with J gene TRBJ2-3; the D gene is possibly TRBD2 (7 bases). In germline, CDR1 is MRHNA, CDR2 SNTAGT. This CDR3 has 19 residues. V lost 5 bases and J lost 3, with 27 bases in between. The CDR3 reads CASSQRPTGSGGHTDTQYF. DNA of the CDR3: TGTGCCAGCAGTCAACGACCCACAGGGTCGGGAGGACATACAGATACGCAGTATTTT.

This sequence joins TRBV11-3 and TRBJ2-7, with 10 bases identical to TRBD2. After removal of 1 base from V and 3 bases from J, the junction contained 3 bases not matched to a gene. The CDR3 consists of 15 residues. From germline, CDR1 is SGHNT and CDR2 YENEEA. In nucleotides, the CDR3 is TGTGCCAGCAGCTTAGCGACTAGCGGGTACTACGAGCAGTACTTC. Amino acid sequence: CASSLATSGYYEQYF.

The V gene is TRBV5-4, the J gene TRBJ2-2, with a possible D match to TRBD2 (6 bases). Deletions cut 4 bases from V and 1 base from J, with 11 bases between. The CDR3 covers 15 residues. Germline lookup yields CDR1 SGHNT and CDR2 YYREEE (reference sequence). The CDR3: CASSRQEGNTGELFF. Here the CDR3 DNA reads TGTGCCAGCAGCCGGCAGGAGGGGAACACCGGGGAGCTGTTTTTT.

This chain links TRBV7-2 with TRBJ1-2; 8 bases are a match to TRBD1. The junction had 12 bases not matched to a gene; V was cut back by 5 bases and J by 4 bases. The CDR3 spans 16 residues. Germline V gene sequence: CDR1 SGHTA, CDR2 FQGNSA. The CDR3 loop reads CASSANRGKLTYGYTF. CDR3 bases: TGTGCCAGCAGCGCCAACAGGGGGAAACTAACCTATGGCTACACCTTC.

The chain has TRBV5-3 and TRBJ2-7, with 10 bases that match TRBD2. Being an ORF, TRBV5-3 has a function that is uncertain. Trimming removed 1 base from V and 4 bases from J; junction bases left unmatched: 2. This CDR3 region has 14 residues. CDR3 amino acids: CARSLSSGRYEQYV. CDR3 in DNA: TGTGCCAGAAGCTTGTCTAGCGGGAGATACGAGCAGTACGTC.

The V and J genes are TRBV5-4 and TRBJ2-1, with D maybe TRBD2 (7 bases). V lost 3 bases to trimming and J lost 4 bases, with 14 bases between them. CDR3 length equals 15 residues. The germline gives CDR1 SGHNT, CDR2 YYREEE (reference sequence). The CDR3 reads CASSYAGALYNEQFF. CDR3 DNA sequence: TGTGCCAGCAGCTATGCGGGGGCCCTATACAATGAGCAGTTCTTC.

The rearrangement uses TRBV30 and TRBJ2-1; 9 nucleotides match TRBD2. The CDR3 extends over 14 amino acids. The V and J ends lost 2 bases and 7 bases, in that order; junction bases with no gene match: 6. Looked up from germline, CDR1 is GTSNPN and CDR2 is SVGIG (reference sequence). For the CDR3, the DNA is TGTGCCTGGAGTTGGGGGACTAGCTTGAATGAGCAGTTCTTC. Residues: CAWSWGTSLNEQFF.

This clone has just a few counts. The chain employs TRBV4-2 and TRBJ1-6; 7 bases map to TRBD1. Per germline, CDR1 LGHNA and CDR2 YNFKEQ. The CDR3 runs to 16 residues. J gave up 8 bases and V 1 base, and 8 bases lay outside the gene matches. The CDR3 loop is CASSQGPGGKDSPLHF. CDR3 sequence (DNA): TGTGCCAGCAGCCAAGGCCCAGGGGGTAAGGATTCACCCCTCCACTTT.

This clone occurred once. The gene calls are TRBV7-2 and TRBJ2-7; the match to TRBD1 covers 7 bases. The J segment lost 2 bases and the V segment lost 7 bases, leaving 8 bases of the junction unmatched. This CDR3 comprises 14 residues. The germline V gene encodes CDR1 SGHTA and CDR2 FQGNSA. Here the CDR3 DNA reads TGTGCCAGCAATGCGCGGACAGGCCCCTACGAGCAGTACTTC. Translation gives CASNARTGPYEQYF.

J is TRBJ1-1 and V is TRBV2, with 7 bases lining up with TRBD1. The CDR3 totals 14 residues. The ends lost 5 bases at V and 3 bases at J; junction bases unmatched: 6. The germline V gene has CDR1 SNHLY and CDR2 FYNNEI. Written as DNA, the CDR3 is TGTGCCAGCAGTAAACAGGGGATTGACACTGAAGCTTTCTTT. Amino acid sequence: CASSKQGIDTEAFF.